This T cell receptor beta chain was recorded in a study of T cell repertoires in cytomegalovirus infection. At the level of the study: Indications came from public TCR beta signatures; they pointed to CMV infection and to a matching HLA type.

Germline CDR1 reads SGHTA; CDR2 reads FQGTGA. J gave up 6 bases and V 5 bases, and 9 bases lay outside the gene matches. This CDR3 contains 16 residues. Each CDR3 protein is one row after TCRdb ran MiXCR on the reads. The table includes approximately 500,000 distinct CDR3 sequences, about 10% detected once. Study findings and constraints: Adding up the frequency of public TCR beta families identified people who carried CMV plus the relevant HLA. HLA-C-restricted CMV-specific TCR beta clonotypes were dominant in the ex vivo response.

In its sample, this clonotype was seen many times. Its antigen remains unidentified. The sequenced material came from PBMCs. The V call is TRBV7-3, the J call TRBJ2-1, with 11 bases lining up with TRBD1. This sequence originates from a human donor in good health (CMV status not recorded). Some clones in this sample may be carry-over from other donors' samples. CDR3: CASSPSGTGGSNEQFF. The DNA of the CDR3 is TGTGCCAGCAGCCCATCGGGGACAGGGGGATCCAATGAGCAGTTCTTC.